This entry lists 13 T cell receptor beta chains sequenced from one sample in a study of blood T cells in healthy people across ages. It was with a sample-barcoded 5' primer and a J-beta primer mix that a second PCR of roughly 6 to 12 cycles was run. TCRdb redid the calling of the 5' RACE reads with MiXCR, one entry per CDR3 protein. The sample holds fewer than 900,000 distinct CDR3 sequences, under 40% seen once. Sample: blood. The receptors originated from a man between 18 and 29 years old in good health.

Many counts were recorded for this clonotype. The chain couples TRBV4-3 to TRBJ2-1; no firm D call. The V end was cut by 1 base, the J end by 4 bases, with 17 bases between. The CDR3 loop spans 17 amino acids. Germline values: CDR1 LGHNA, CDR2 YSLEER. The CDR3 coding sequence is TGCGCCAGCAGCCAAGTTTTTGACACCCGAAGATACAATGAGCAGTTCTTC. Translated: CASSQVFDTRRYNEQFF.

As for this clonotype: Mismatch with germline at one junction end may stem from a read error. The chain links TRBV2 to TRBJ2-1; 10 positions agree with TRBD1. CDR3 size: 15 residues. Looked up from germline, CDR1 is SNHLY and CDR2 is FYNNEI. CDR3 coding DNA: TGTGCCAGCAGGGAGGACAGGGGGTCCTACAAGGAGCAGTTCTTC. This sequence encodes CASREDRGSYKEQFF.

V usage is TRBV20-1 and J usage is TRBJ1-1; 10 bases map to TRBD1. J was trimmed by 1 base and V by 6 bases; bases with no gene match: 5. The germline V gene encodes CDR1 DFQATT and CDR2 SNEGSKA (reference sequence). CDR3 length: 14 amino acids. The CDR3 is CSAPRQGANTEAFF. Written as DNA, the CDR3 is TGCAGTGCCCCCAGACAGGGGGCGAACACTGAAGCTTTCTTT.

The CDR3 here is CASSYWRQGATSTDTQYF. CDR3 DNA: TGTGCCAGCAGTTACTGGCGACAGGGGGCCACAAGCACAGATACGCAGTATTTT. This chain connects TRBV6-2 or TRBV6-3 to TRBJ2-3, with 10 bases aligning to TRBD1. With V trimmed by 1 base and J by 0 bases, 7 bases remained unmatched. This CDR3 comprises 18 residues. Germline CDR1 MNHEY, CDR2 SVGEGT.

The table lists this clonotype with a few counts. V usage is TRBV20-1 and J usage is TRBJ1-1; 7 bases fit TRBD1. This CDR3 region has 15 residues. CDR1 is DFQATT and CDR2 is SNEGSKA in the germline V gene (reference sequence). Unmatched junction bases numbered 10, after V lost 0 bases and J lost 6 bases. The CDR3 protein is CSARDRDRAMAEAFF. For the CDR3, the DNA is TGCAGTGCTAGAGATCGTGACAGGGCCATGGCTGAAGCTTTCTTT.

This clonotype was detected a few times. This chain uses TRBV7-8 with TRBJ2-1, with D perhaps matching TRBD2 (6 bases). CDR1 is SGHVS and CDR2 is FQNEAQ in the germline V gene. This CDR3 comprises 13 residues. With 3 bases removed from V and 9 bases from J, the gap between germline ends came to 12 bases. The CDR3 spells CASSFTSMSEQFF. The CDR3 DNA follows: TGTGCCAGCAGCTTTACTAGCATGAGTGAGCAGTTCTTC. The variable domain in full, with the rest retrieved from reference TRBV7-8 and TRBJ2-1, is GAGVSQSPRYKVAKRGQDVALRCDPISGHVSLFWYQQALGQGPEFLTYFQNEAQLDKSGLPSDRFFAERPEGSVSTLKIQRTQQEDSAVYLCASSFTSMSEQFFGPGTRLTVL.

This clonotype has a handful of counts. The rearrangement uses TRBV15 and TRBJ2-1, with D maybe TRBD2 (5 bases). The germline V gene has CDR1 LNHNV and CDR2 YYDKDF (reference sequence). Trimming shortened V by 0 bases and J by 0 bases, and 9 bases separated the two germline ends. This CDR3 has 16 amino acids. The CDR3 protein is CATSRDSASSYNEQFF. Here the CDR3 DNA reads TGTGCCACCAGCAGAGATAGCGCCAGCTCCTACAATGAGCAGTTCTTC.

In its sample, this clonotype was seen a few times. The chain combines TRBV3-1 with TRBJ1-6; 7 bases match TRBD1. J lost 7 bases, V lost 4 bases, and 10 bases had no gene match. The CDR3 has 16 residues. In germline, CDR1 is LGHDT, CDR2 YNNKEL (reference sequence). Here the CDR3 reads CASSRSLDRRNSPLHF. The CDR3 region has the DNA TGTGCCAGCAGCCGTTCCTTGGACAGGCGGAATTCACCCCTCCACTTT.

This clonotype was detected ten times or more. This chain's CDR3 is CASTDRAYGYTF. The CDR3 region has the DNA TGTGCCAGCACCGACAGGGCCTATGGCTACACCTTC. J is TRBJ1-2 and V is TRBV12-3 or TRBV12-4; 7 bases align to TRBD1. The CDR3 extends over 12 amino acids. J lost 4 bases, V lost 7 bases, and 3 bases had no gene match.

CDR3 protein: CASTTYSGANVLTF. The CDR3 region has the DNA TGTGCCAGCACTACTTACTCTGGGGCCAACGTCCTGACTTTC. This chain connects TRBV12-3 or TRBV12-4 to TRBJ2-6; D gene ambiguous. Trimming stripped 7 bases from V and 0 bases from J, with 7 bases between. The CDR3 loop spans 14 amino acids.

This clonotype was detected only a few times. The genes are TRBV4-2 and TRBJ1-5; a weak D match, TRBD1 (5 bases). Germline-derived CDR1 and CDR2 are LGHNA and YNFKEQ. V was pared by 3 bases and J by 3 bases, with 12 bases between. The CDR3 covers 15 residues. The CDR3 reads CASSHFGHDNQPQHF. CDR3 DNA: TGTGCCAGCAGCCACTTCGGACATGACAATCAGCCCCAGCATTTT.

Note on this clonotype: This likely stems from a read error, as it lies one base from a far larger clone. This chain uses TRBV12-3 or TRBV12-4 with TRBJ2-1, with D unclear. The CDR3 contains 11 residues. The CDR3 loop reads CACSPRNEQFF. The CDR3 bases are TGTGCCTGCAGTCCCCGCAATGAGCAGTTCTTC.

J is TRBJ2-7 and V is TRBV4-3, with TRBD2 identical over 13 bases. This CDR3 has 19 amino acids. Germline loops: CDR1 LGHNA, CDR2 YSLEER. V dropped 0 bases and J dropped 7; count of bases not matched to a gene: 15. The CDR3 DNA sequence: TGCGCCAGCAGCCAAGATGGGGCAACTAGCGGGGGGGCAACGTGTGAGCAGTACTTC. It yields the protein CASSQDGATSGGATCEQYF.